Listed below are T cell receptor beta chains from one sample, sequenced in a study of spatial heterogeneity in lung cancer. Using its own MiXCR run on the 5' RACE reads, TCRdb lists one record per CDR3 protein. The sample records around 800 distinct CDR3 sequences, approximately 15% being singletons. Sample: lung tumor tissue, taken at surgery. All receptors come from a female donor with early-stage non-small cell lung cancer. The CDR3 runs from the conserved cysteine through the conserved F or W. Fields, in order: D gene, V gene, J gene, clone size, CDR3 DNA, CDR3 protein. D genes are given only for firm matches. Size is omitted from some rows. Given values are once, few, many or a class for expanded clones.

>-|TRBV7-9|TRBJ2-2|large
TGTGCCAGCAGCCAGGCCGTCGGGGAGCTGTTTTTT
CASSQAVGELFF
>-|TRBV7-9|TRBJ2-5|large
TGTGCCAGCAGCTTCCCCAGGGGATTACAAGAGACCCAGTACTTC
CASSFPRGLQETQYF
>TRBD2|TRBV18|TRBJ2-3|medium-sized
TGTGCCAGCTCACCCCTCGCCGGGGTAGCGGGAGGAGATACGCAGTATTTT
CASSPLAGVAGGDTQYF
>TRBD1|TRBV30|TRBJ2-4|large
TGTGCCTCCCTTCCGACAGGGGGGGGAAACATTCAGTACTTC
CASLPTGGGNIQYF
>-|TRBV6-2/TRBV6-3|TRBJ2-7|large
TGTGCCAGCAGTTACCCCATCCACGAGCAGTACTTC
CASSYPIHEQYF
>TRBD1|TRBV7-9|TRBJ1-1|medium-sized
TGTGCCAGCAGCTTCGACAGGGTTGAAGCTTTCTTT
CASSFDRVEAFF
>-|TRBV6-5|TRBJ2-2|-
TGTGCCAGCAGTTCCGGGACCTCCGGGGAGCTGTTTTTT
CASSSGTSGELFF
>-|TRBV16|TRBJ1-1|large
TGTGCCAGCAGTCTGGGCGGGGGTTTTTCTGAAGCTTTCTTT
CASSLGGGFSEAFF
>TRBD1|TRBV6-5|TRBJ1-2|medium-sized
TGTGCCAGCAGCTACGGACAGGCCTATGGCTACACCTTC
CASSYGQAYGYTF
>TRBD1|TRBV12-3/TRBV12-4|TRBJ2-2|-
TGTGCCAGCAGGCCGGGACAGGGGGTCACCGGGGAGCTGTTTTTT
CASRPGQGVTGELFF
>TRBD2|TRBV5-6|TRBJ2-5|medium-sized
TGTGCCAGCAGCTTTGAATTGGGAGGGTCAGAGACCCAGTACTTC
CASSFELGGSETQYF
>TRBD1|TRBV6-5|TRBJ2-7|few
TGTGCCAGCAGTCGCGCAGGGGGCGCTTTCTACGAGCAGTACTTC
CASSRAGGAFYEQYF
>TRBD2|TRBV4-1|TRBJ2-2|-
TGCGCCAGCAGCCACGCGGGACTAGCGGGGTCGTGGACCGGGGAGCTGTTTTTT
CASSHAGLAGSWTGELFF
>-|TRBV12-5|TRBJ1-1|few
TGTGCTAGTGCCCAACAGGGTCCGACTGAAGCTTTCTTT
CASAQQGPTEAFF
>TRBD1|TRBV4-1|TRBJ2-7|large
TGCGCCAGCAGCCAAGGGGCAGACAGGGTGACCTACGAGCAGTACTTC
CASSQGADRVTYEQYF
>-|TRBV7-9|TRBJ1-1|medium-sized
TGTGCCAGCAGCCACTCAGGGACTGAAGCTTTCTTT
CASSHSGTEAFF